This record concerns one T cell receptor (beta chain) sequence. Its antigen has not been determined. Base-call qualities are not available, and no considerably larger clone is one nucleotide away. The same CDR3 is also encoded by other DNA sequences in this sample. Receptors were amplified or captured by the immunoSEQ multiplex PCR assay. Entries here come from immuneACCESS through TCRdb and include only in-frame sequences with V and J called. Some clones fail to appear in such tables; in the studies checked, an unresolved V gene covers under half of the shortfall, and the cause of the remainder is unknown. For this sample the table gives roughly 15,000 clones, of which roughly 84% were detected only once. 15% to 20% of the sample lies in the top ten. From the germline V gene, CDR1 is SGHVS and CDR2 is FQNEAQ. Relative to germline, V is 5 bases shorter and J is 10 bases shorter, with 15 bases between their ends. Measured from the cysteine to the phenylalanine, the CDR3 is 13 residues long. The kept DNA is CDR3 alone, 39 bases in frame from the first base.

These data come from a study of PD-1 blockade in mismatch repair-deficient tumors (TCRdb year 2017). Looking at the study overall: Between late 2013 and 2016, approximately 90 consecutive patients with about a dozen mismatch repair-deficient cancer types, all previously treated and progressing, were enrolled in the trial. Deep sequencing of TCR CDR3 regions was used to track tumor-associated T cell clones in peripheral blood of patients responding to PD-1 blockade. Broad study findings and their caveats: Tumor-resident clones, often undetectable in blood before treatment, expanded rapidly after pembrolizumab and then contracted, generally before radiologic responses.

The time point label of this sample denotes: peripheral blood before pembrolizumab. For each enrolled patient, mismatch repair deficiency was established using either polymerase chain reaction or immunohistochemistry. A few patients who responded to pembrolizumab therapy underwent TCR sequencing. The phase II trial prospectively tested pembrolizumab PD-1 blockade in advanced mismatch repair-deficient cancers regardless of tissue of origin. Peripheral blood T cell samples were collected serially, before PD-1 blockade began and at several time points afterward. The timing of each blood sample was reported as weeks after the first dose of pembrolizumab.

The source was PBMCs, collected before pembrolizumab treatment. This receptor was identified in an adult with mismatch repair-deficient cancer. Here the chain combines TRBV7-8 and TRBJ2-1; D gene: possibly TRBD2, on 6 matching bases. The CDR3 protein sequence reads: CASSPPRRDEQFF. At the DNA level, the sequence is TGTGCCAGCAGCCCCCCACGGCGGGACGAGCAGTTCTTC.